These 31 T cell receptor beta chains share one sample of origin, sequenced in a study of radiotherapy plus CTLA-4 blockade in lung cancer. Using immunoSEQ multiplex PCR, the repertoire was profiled, and TCRdb retains in-frame clones only, with some absent. The profile shows tens of thousands of clones, approximately 79% of them singletons. Sequenced material: peripheral blood, taken from a patient treated with radiotherapy plus ipilimumab. These receptors were taken from a human donor with non-small cell lung cancer who had a complete response to radiotherapy plus ipilimumab.

The chain combines TRBV29-1 with TRBJ2-4; either TRBD1 or TRBD2 may fit D (5 bases each). CDR1 SQVTM and CDR2 ANQGSEA come from the germline V gene. The CDR3 length is 14 residues. V lost 7 bases and J 0 bases, leaving 13 bases between the germline ends. The DNA for the CDR3 is TGCAGCGCCCTGGGGACCTTAGCCAAAAACATTCAGTACTTC. Its translation: CSALGTLAKNIQYF.

The chain recombines TRBV27 with TRBJ2-1; 7 nucleotides line up with TRBD2. The CDR3 is made up of 15 amino acids. J lost 4 bases, V lost 2 bases, and 5 bases had no gene match. CDR1 and CDR2 from the germline V gene are MNHEY and SMNVEV (reference sequence). The CDR3 bases are TGTGCCAGCAGTTTACGACTAGCTCCGTACAATGAGCAGTTCTTC. Protein product: CASSLRLAPYNEQFF.

This clone was observed a single time. The rearrangement uses TRBV14 and TRBJ2-7; D is unresolved. The CDR3 loop spans 15 amino acids. From germline, CDR1 is SGHDN and CDR2 FVKESK. V lost 1 base and J 2 bases, leaving 12 bases between the germline ends. The CDR3 DNA sequence: TGTGCCAGCAGCCAAGTATATGGTCGGCCCTACGAGCAGTACTTC. Translation gives CASSQVYGRPYEQYF.

This clone was seen once. V and J are TRBV5-1 and TRBJ2-2; D might be TRBD2 (6 bases). From germline, CDR1 is SGHRS and CDR2 YFSETQ. V was cut by 2 bases and J by 1 base, with 21 bases left in between. The CDR3 runs 19 residues. The CDR3 coding sequence is TGCGCCAGCAGCTTACAACGATCCGGGACTCTTCTGAACACCGGGGAGCTGTTTTTT. Its protein product is CASSLQRSGTLLNTGELFF.

The chain links TRBV30 to TRBJ1-2, with 7 bases aligning to TRBD1. Germline V gene data show CDR1 as GTSNPN and CDR2 as SVGIG (reference sequence). J was trimmed by 3 bases and V by 0 bases; bases with no gene match: 7. The CDR3 sequence is 15 residues long. The CDR3 protein is CAWSVHLGGDYGYTF. The CDR3 DNA sequence: TGTGCCTGGAGTGTTCACCTAGGGGGCGACTATGGCTACACCTTC.

The chain is built from TRBV5-1 and TRBJ2-3; D call uncertain. V dropped 0 bases and J dropped 0 bases, with 8 bases sitting between them. CDR1 SGHRS and CDR2 YFSETQ come from the germline V gene. CDR3 length: 15 residues. The CDR3 is CASSLGGTSTDTQYF. The CDR3, as DNA: TGCGCCAGCAGCTTGGGCGGAACTAGCACAGATACGCAGTATTTT.

This chain links TRBV4-3 with TRBJ1-1; 7 bases align to TRBD1. The germline gives CDR1 LGHNA, CDR2 YSLEER. V lost 0 bases and J lost 7; bases outside the gene matches: 11. The CDR3 runs 16 residues. CDR3 DNA: TGCGCCAGCAGCCAAGACGGAGGAGGGGGCGGACGTGAAGCTTTCTTT. This sequence encodes CASSQDGGGGGREAFF.

The rearrangement joins TRBV20-1 to TRBJ1-1; D gene ambiguous. The V end was cut by 7 bases, the J end by 2 bases, with 8 bases between. Germline values: CDR1 DFQATT, CDR2 SNEGSKA (reference sequence). The CDR3 length is 11 residues. DNA of the CDR3: TGCAGTGTTACCGCAAACACTGAAGCTTTCTTT. Translating gives CSVTANTEAFF.

V usage is TRBV11-2 and J usage is TRBJ1-5; a possible D gene is TRBD1 (6 bases). The CDR3 consists of 15 residues. CDR1 is SGHAT and CDR2 is FQNNGV in the germline V gene. V lost 3 bases, J lost 6 bases, and 15 bases lay in between. CDR3: CASSLDPGVGQPQHF. The CDR3 DNA is TGTGCCAGCAGCTTGGACCCAGGGGTTGGTCAGCCCCAGCATTTT.

This chain uses TRBV6-1 with TRBJ2-7; D remains ambiguous. Trimming left V 6 bases short and J 0 bases short, with 9 bases between. Germline CDR1 and CDR2: MNHNS and SASEGT. CDR3 size: 13 residues. In DNA, the CDR3 is TGTGCCAGCAGCACTACTCCCTCCTACGAGCAGTACGTC. This encodes CASSTTPSYEQYV.

This chain uses TRBV18 with TRBJ2-1; 7 nucleotides agree with TRBD2. In germline, CDR1 is KGHSH, CDR2 LQKENI. Unmatched junction bases numbered 2, after V lost 2 bases and J lost 4 bases. The CDR3 has 14 residues. The CDR3 DNA reads TGTGCCAGCTCACCAGCGGGGGTGTACAATGAGCAGTTCTTC. Encoded protein: CASSPAGVYNEQFF.

V usage is TRBV19 and J usage is TRBJ1-1; D gene unclear. The CDR3 totals 13 residues. The germline gives CDR1 LNHDA, CDR2 SQIVND (reference sequence). Trimming pared 6 bases from V and 1 base from J, leaving 9 bases between. The chain's CDR3 is CASSPPRNTEAFF. The CDR3 nucleotides read TGTGCCAGTAGCCCACCAAGGAACACTGAAGCTTTCTTT.

The CDR3 sequence: CASSSHTGGIDTQYF. The CDR3 DNA sequence: TGTGCCAGCAGCTCACACACAGGGGGCATAGATACGCAGTATTTT. This chain links TRBV7-9 with TRBJ2-3; 9 nucleotides agree with TRBD1. This CDR3 contains 15 residues. V gave up 4 bases and J gave up 5 bases; unmatched junction bases: 7. Germline CDR1 reads SEHNR; CDR2 reads FQNEAQ (reference sequence).

This chain links TRBV11-2 with TRBJ2-7; D is ambiguous. The germline V gene encodes CDR1 SGHAT and CDR2 FQNNGV. The CDR3 consists of 11 residues. Deletions cut 3 bases from V and 6 bases from J, with 6 bases between. CDR3 DNA: TGTGCCAGCAGCTTTGTTCTCGAGCAGTACTTC. It specifies CASSFVLEQYF.

DNA of the CDR3: TGTGCCAGCAGCTTAGTTACAGGGCCTCTGTTCTTC. Protein product: CASSLVTGPLFF. This rearrangement joins TRBV7-2 to TRBJ2-1, with a tentative D call TRBD1 (6 bases). Germline-derived CDR1 and CDR2 are SGHTA and FQGNSA. The CDR3 is 12 residues long. V shed 1 base and J shed 15 bases, with 13 bases lying between them. The full variable domain, in which reference TRBV7-2 and TRBJ2-1 provide the parts outside the CDR3, is GAGVSQSPSNKVTEKGKDVELRCDPISGHTALYWYRQSLGQGLEFLIYFQGNSAPDKSGLPSDRFSAERTGGSVSTLTIQRTQQEDSAVYLCASSLVTGPLFFGPGTRLTVL.

The chain carries TRBV19 and TRBJ1-4; TRBD1 matches 9 bases. V was clipped by 7 bases and J by 4 bases; unmatched bases: 7. The CDR3 length is 15 residues. Germline V gives CDR1 LNHDA, CDR2 SQIVND (reference sequence). The CDR3 DNA reads TGTGCCAGTACCAAGAGGACAGGGGTTAATGAAAAACTGTTTTTT. Translated, it gives CASTKRTGVNEKLFF.

This rearrangement joins TRBV30 to TRBJ2-7; D may be TRBD1 (5 bases). The germline V and J ends were trimmed by 1 base and 3 bases, with 7 bases remaining between them. The germline CDR1 and CDR2 sequences are GTSNPN and SVGIG (reference sequence). This CDR3 has 12 residues. This CDR3 is CAWSAGLYEQYV. The CDR3 DNA is TGTGCCTGGAGTGCAGGGCTCTACGAGCAGTACGTC.

The rearrangement joins TRBV30 to TRBJ2-3; 8 bases are shared with TRBD2. Germline V gene data show CDR1 as GTSNPN and CDR2 as SVGIG (reference sequence). The V segment lost 1 base and the J segment 0 bases; nucleotides outside the gene matches: 9. There are 17 residues in the CDR3. CDR3 bases: TGTGCCTGGAGTGACCCCGGAAGCGGGAGAAGCACAGATACGCAGTATTTT. Its protein is CAWSDPGSGRSTDTQYF.

As concerns this clone: This sample includes further DNA sequences coding for the same CDR3. The J gene is TRBJ1-5, the V gene TRBV5-1; D unclear. Germline CDR1 and CDR2: SGHRS and YFSETQ. The CDR3 totals 14 residues. Trimming pared 6 bases from V and 2 bases from J, leaving 12 bases between. The CDR3 DNA follows: TGCGCCAGCACCCAGGTCCCCGGCAATCAGCCCCAGCATTTT. Translation: CASTQVPGNQPQHF. The variable domain in full, with the rest retrieved from reference TRBV5-1 and TRBJ1-5, is KAGVTQTPRYLIKTRGQQVTLSCSPISGHRSVSWYQQTPGQGLQFLFEYFSETQRNKGNFPGRFSGRQFSNSRSEMNVSTLELGDSALYLCASTQVPGNQPQHFGDGTRLSIL.

The V gene is TRBV7-6, the J gene TRBJ2-1, with TRBD1 matching over 7 bases. The V gene end was trimmed by 5 bases and the J gene end by 1 base; junction bases not matched to a gene: 11. Germline values: CDR1 SGHVS, CDR2 FNYEAQ. The CDR3 is 17 amino acids. The CDR3 loop reads CASSSPTGQPSYNEQFF. In DNA form, the CDR3 reads TGTGCCAGCAGCAGCCCGACGGGACAGCCATCCTACAATGAGCAGTTCTTC.

This chain uses TRBV6-6 with TRBJ2-3; tentative D call: TRBD1 (6 bases). Germline V gene lookup returns CDR1 MNHNY and CDR2 SVGAGI (reference sequence). The V gene lost 1 base and the J gene lost 3 bases, with 11 bases spanning the gap. This CDR3 contains 15 residues. The CDR3 spells CASSYLSRGTDTQYF. The CDR3 DNA sequence: TGTGCCAGCAGTTACTTATCCAGGGGAACAGATACGCAGTATTTT.

This chain links TRBV15 with TRBJ2-4; D call uncertain. V was cut by 0 bases and J by 9 bases, with 15 bases left in between. Germline loops: CDR1 LNHNV, CDR2 YYDKDF (reference sequence). There are 15 residues in the CDR3. CDR3 DNA sequence: TGTGCCACCAGCAGAGATTTCGACCGTGCACCCATTCAGTACTTC. Its protein is CATSRDFDRAPIQYF.

This clone has only one observation. The V call is TRBV15, the J call TRBJ2-1; TRBD1 is a possible D gene (6 bases). V gave up 0 bases and J gave up 4 bases, with 19 bases separating them. From germline, CDR1 is LNHNV and CDR2 YYDKDF (reference sequence). The CDR3 contains 18 residues. The CDR3, as DNA: TGTGCCACCAGCAGAGATTTTTCAGGGGACACAAGTTACAATGAGCAGTTCTTC. Protein product: CATSRDFSGDTSYNEQFF.

The chain uses TRBV2 and TRBJ2-2; D gene unclear. V gave up 5 bases and J gave up 6 bases, with 10 bases separating them. Germline values: CDR1 SNHLY, CDR2 FYNNEI. The CDR3 length is 13 residues. CDR3 amino acids: CASSRVAAGELFF. CDR3 DNA: TGTGCCAGCAGTAGGGTGGCAGCCGGGGAGCTGTTTTTT.

The gene calls are TRBV29-1 and TRBJ2-2; D is perhaps TRBD1 (6 bases). The CDR3 has 14 amino acids. Germline loops: CDR1 SQVTM, CDR2 ANQGSEA. V dropped 7 bases and J dropped 1 base, with 13 bases sitting between them. CDR3 sequence reads: CSAGDTRNTGELFF. CDR3 nucleotides: TGCAGCGCTGGGGACACACGGAACACCGGGGAGCTGTTTTTT.

The chain links TRBV7-9 to TRBJ2-7, with 8 positions matching TRBD1. Trimming cost V 3 bases and J 2 bases; bases outside gene matches: 6. CDR1 and CDR2 from the germline V gene are SEHNR and FQNEAQ (reference sequence). CDR3 length: 15 amino acids. Here the CDR3 reads CASSFGTGGTYEQYF. The CDR3 DNA reads TGTGCCAGCAGCTTTGGTACAGGGGGGACCTACGAGCAGTACTTC.

The table lists this clone with a few counts. The chain carries TRBV30 and TRBJ1-5; no firm D call. Germline CDR1 reads GTSNPN; CDR2 reads SVGIG (reference sequence). CDR3 length: 15 amino acids. Deletions cut 0 bases from V and 2 bases from J, with 11 bases between. The DNA of the CDR3 is TGTGCCTGGAGTGTAGGAAGGGCCGGCAATCAGCCCCAGCATTTT. Amino acid sequence: CAWSVGRAGNQPQHF.

V usage is TRBV30 and J usage is TRBJ1-6; 10 nucleotides match TRBD1. The CDR3 sequence is 14 residues long. Germline CDR1 and CDR2: GTSNPN and SVGIG (reference sequence). After removal of 5 bases from V and 11 bases from J, the junction contained 9 bases not matched to a gene. This CDR3 is CAWAAGQGFPPLHF. Here the CDR3 DNA reads TGTGCCTGGGCGGCGGGACAGGGGTTCCCACCCCTCCACTTT.

This sequence joins TRBV28 and TRBJ1-1; perhaps TRBD1 as D (5 bases). Germline CDR1 MDHEN, CDR2 SYDVKM. This CDR3 is built from 12 residues. Trimming removed 8 bases at V and 5 bases at J, with 12 bases between. As DNA, the CDR3 is TGTGCCAGCTGGGGGATCCGGACTGAAGCTTTCTTT. Amino acids: CASWGIRTEAFF.

V usage is TRBV4-1 and J usage is TRBJ1-2, with TRBD1 identical over 7 bases. Per the germline V gene, CDR1 is MGHRA and CDR2 is YSYEKL. V was pared by 1 base and J by 8 bases, with 4 bases of the junction left unmatched. The CDR3 is made up of 13 amino acids. As DNA, the CDR3 is TGCGCCAGCAGCCAAGGACAGGGAGGCGGCTACACCTTC. Protein: CASSQGQGGGYTF.

The chain is built from TRBV10-1 and TRBJ1-1; D remains ambiguous. CDR1 is WNHNN and CDR2 is SYGVQD in the germline V gene (reference sequence). The CDR3 has 12 amino acids. Trimming stripped 6 bases from V and 7 bases from J, with 12 bases between. The CDR3 DNA follows: TGCGCCAGCAGCCCGGGGTCGGGTGAAGCTTTCTTT. Protein sequence: CASSPGSGEAFF.